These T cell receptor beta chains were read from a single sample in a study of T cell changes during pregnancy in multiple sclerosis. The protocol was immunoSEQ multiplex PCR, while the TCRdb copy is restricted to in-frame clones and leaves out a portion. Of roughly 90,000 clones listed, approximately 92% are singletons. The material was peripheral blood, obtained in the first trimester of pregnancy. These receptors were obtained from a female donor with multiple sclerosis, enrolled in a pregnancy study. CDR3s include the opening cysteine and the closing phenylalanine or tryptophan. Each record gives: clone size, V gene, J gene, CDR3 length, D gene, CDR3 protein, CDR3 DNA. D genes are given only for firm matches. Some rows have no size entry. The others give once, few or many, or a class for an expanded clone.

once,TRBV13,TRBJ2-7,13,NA,CASSLTGSYEQYF,TGTGCCAGCAGCTTGACAGGCTCCTACGAGCAGTACTTC
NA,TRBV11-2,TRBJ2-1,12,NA,CAAREYGGEQFF,TGTGCCGCGAGGGAATACGGGGGTGAGCAGTTCTTC
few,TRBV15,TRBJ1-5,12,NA,CATSRLNQPQHF,TGTGCCACCAGCAGACTAAATCAGCCCCAGCATTTT
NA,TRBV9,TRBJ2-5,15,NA,CASSVDGTSKETQYF,TGTGCCAGCAGCGTAGATGGGACAAGTAAAGAGACCCAGTACTTC
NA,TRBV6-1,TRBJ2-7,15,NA,CASSEAQGSSYEQYF,TGTGCCAGCAGTGAAGCACAGGGTTCTTCCTACGAGCAGTACTTC
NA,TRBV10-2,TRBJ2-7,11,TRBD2,CASTSGGGAYF,TGCGCCAGCACCTCTGGCGGGGGGGCCTACTTC
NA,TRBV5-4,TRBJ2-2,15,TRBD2,CASSHPGGAGGELFF,TGTGCCAGCAGCCACCCCGGGGGGGCGGGCGGGGAGCTGTTTTTT
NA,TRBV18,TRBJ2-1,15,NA,CASYYRENFYNEQFF,TGTGCCAGCTACTACAGGGAGAATTTCTACAATGAGCAGTTCTTC
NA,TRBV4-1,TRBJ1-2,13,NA,CASSRDRIYGYTF,TGCGCCAGCAGCCGCGACAGGATCTATGGCTACACCTTC
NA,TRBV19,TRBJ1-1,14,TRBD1,CASSIQDRYGEAFF,TGTGCCAGTAGTATTCAGGACAGGTACGGTGAAGCTTTCTTT
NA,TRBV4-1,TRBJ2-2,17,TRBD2,CASSQPGLARNTGELFF,TGCGCCAGCAGCCAACCGGGACTAGCTAGGAACACCGGGGAGCTGTTTTTT
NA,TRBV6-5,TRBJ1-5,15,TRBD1,CASSSLDRPNQPQHF,TGTGCCAGCAGTTCCCTGGACAGGCCCAATCAGCCCCAGCATTTT
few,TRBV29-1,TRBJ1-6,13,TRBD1,CSAGDSYNSPLHF,TGCAGCGCGGGGGACAGTTATAATTCACCCCTCCACTTT
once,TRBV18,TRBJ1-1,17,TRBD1,CASSPLPGQRKNTEAFF,TGTGCCAGCTCACCACTCCCGGGACAGCGAAAGAACACTGAAGCTTTCTTT
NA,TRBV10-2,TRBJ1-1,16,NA,CASSLKSSGWGTEAFF,TGCGCCAGCAGCCTCAAAAGTTCAGGGTGGGGCACTGAAGCTTTCTTT
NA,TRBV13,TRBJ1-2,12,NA,CASSLGGGGYTF,TGTGCCAGCAGCTTAGGCGGTGGTGGCTACACCTTC
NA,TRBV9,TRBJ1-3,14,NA,CASSLRSSGNTIYF,TGTGCCAGCAGCTTACGGAGCTCTGGAAACACCATATATTTT
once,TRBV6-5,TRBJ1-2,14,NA,CASSYSGSLYGYTF,TGTGCCAGCAGTTACTCGGGCAGCCTGTATGGCTACACCTTC
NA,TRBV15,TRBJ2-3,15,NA,CATSRDLSSTDTQYF,TGTGCCACCAGCAGAGATCTGTCCAGCACAGATACGCAGTATTTT
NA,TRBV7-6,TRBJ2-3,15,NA,CASNSRDSPGDTQYF,TGTGCCAGCAACTCCCGGGACTCGCCGGGGGATACGCAGTATTTT
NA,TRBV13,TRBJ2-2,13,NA,CASSRGFTGELFF,TGTGCCAGCAGTCGAGGGTTTACCGGGGAGCTGTTTTTT
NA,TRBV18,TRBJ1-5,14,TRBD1,CASSEDRSNQPQHF,TGTGCCAGCTCAGAGGACAGGTCAAATCAGCCCCAGCATTTT
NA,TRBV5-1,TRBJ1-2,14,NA,CASSFFLYHYGYTF,TGCGCCAGCAGCTTTTTTTTGTATCACTATGGCTACACCTTC
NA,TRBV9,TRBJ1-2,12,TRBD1,CASILPGGSYTF,TGTGCCAGCATCCTACCAGGGGGTTCCTACACCTTC
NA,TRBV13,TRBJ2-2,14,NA,CASSLLSNTGELFF,TGTGCCAGCAGCTTACTAAGCAACACCGGGGAGCTGTTTTTT
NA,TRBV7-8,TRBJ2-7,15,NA,CASSLEVQASYEQYF,TGTGCCAGCAGCTTAGAGGTACAGGCGTCCTACGAGCAGTACTTC
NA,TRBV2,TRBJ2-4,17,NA,CASSEAPDRLAKNIQYF,TGTGCCAGCAGTGAAGCGCCGGACAGACTAGCCAAAAACATTCAGTACTTC
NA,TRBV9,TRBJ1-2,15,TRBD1,CASSPRDRFNYGYTF,TGTGCCAGCAGCCCGAGGGACAGATTTAACTATGGCTACACCTTC
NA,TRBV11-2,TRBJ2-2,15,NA,CASSLAKGVAGELFF,TGTGCCAGCAGCTTAGCCAAAGGGGTGGCTGGGGAGCTGTTTTTT
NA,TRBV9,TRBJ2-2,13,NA,CASSVVRTGELFF,TGTGCCAGCAGCGTAGTGCGGACCGGGGAGCTGTTTTTT
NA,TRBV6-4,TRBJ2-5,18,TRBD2,CASSVNCRAGGQKETQYF,TGTGCCAGCAGTGTAAATTGTAGAGCGGGGGGCCAAAAAGAGACCCAGTACTTC
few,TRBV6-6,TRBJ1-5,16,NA,CASSYSGGAANQPQHF,TGTGCCAGCAGTTACTCTGGTGGGGCCGCAAATCAGCCCCAGCATTTT
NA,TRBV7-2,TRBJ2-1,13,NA,CASSLDSYNEQFF,TGTGCCAGCAGCTTAGACAGTTACAATGAGCAGTTCTTC
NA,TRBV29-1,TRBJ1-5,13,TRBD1,CSVGDSPSGSQHF,TGCAGCGTTGGGGACAGCCCCTCGGGCTCCCAGCATTTT
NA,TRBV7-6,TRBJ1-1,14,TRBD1,CASSMSQGSTEAFF,TGTGCCAGCAGCATGTCACAGGGGAGCACTGAAGCTTTCTTT
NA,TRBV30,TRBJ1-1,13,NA,CAWRAKMNTEAFF,TGTGCCTGGAGGGCCAAAATGAACACTGAAGCTTTCTTT
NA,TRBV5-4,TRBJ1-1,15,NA,CASSLAGGRNPEAFF,TGTGCCAGCAGCTTGGCCGGGGGGCGCAATCCTGAAGCTTTCTTT
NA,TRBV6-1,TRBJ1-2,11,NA,CASSENLGYTF,TGTGCCAGCAGTGAAAATCTCGGCTACACCTTC
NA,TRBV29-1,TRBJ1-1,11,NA,CSANPNTEAFF,TGCAGCGCCAATCCGAACACTGAAGCTTTCTTT
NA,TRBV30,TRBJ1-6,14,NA,CAWSVRNEYSPLHF,TGTGCCTGGAGTGTACGTAATGAGTATTCACCCCTCCACTTT
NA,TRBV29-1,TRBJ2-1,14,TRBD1,CSGRGGSTYNEQFF,TGCAGCGGTAGAGGGGGCAGTACCTACAATGAGCAGTTCTTC
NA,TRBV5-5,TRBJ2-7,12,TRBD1,CASSPNRGEQYF,TGTGCCAGCAGCCCAAACAGGGGTGAGCAGTACTTC